This T cell receptor (beta chain) was captured by sequencing in a study of blood T cell repertoires in COVID-19. The trim removed 5 bases at V and 4 bases at J, leaving 8 bases unmatched. The CDR3 spans 16 residues. Germline values: CDR1 SGHTA, CDR2 FQGNSA. Profiling relied on immunoSEQ multiplex PCR, and the TCRdb table lists in-frame clones only, not all of them. The repertoire holds 350,000 to 400,000 clones, with more than 75% as singletons. The sequence was collected from a middle-aged man in a cohort exposed to, infected with or recovered from COVID-19 (not recorded which). The V gene is TRBV7-2, the J gene TRBJ1-6; 7 bases align to TRBD1. The sample taken for sequencing was PBMCs or T cells enriched from blood (not recorded which). CDR3 region: CASSLRQGAYNSPLHF. Here the CDR3 DNA reads TGTGCCAGCAGCCTACGACAGGGAGCGTATAATTCACCCCTCCACTTT.